This T cell receptor (beta chain) comes out of a study of shared clonotypes between healthy human individuals. Donation came from healthy HIV-negative adults that had no recent acute infections or vaccinations. Those who donated, Caucasian adults without exception, all lived in Nashville, Tennessee. Germline assignment: CDR1 MNHNS and CDR2 SASEGT. This CDR3 is 13 amino acids long. Trimming cost V 4 bases and J 0 bases, with 6 bases left between them. Only one count was recorded for this clone. PCR replicates from unsorted PBMC used 250 to 300 ng DNA, and this amount was 32,000 or so T cell genomes. Produced via immunoSEQ multiplex PCR; TCRdb's table is partial and in-frame only. The table has 450,000 to 500,000 clones, over 70% seen once.

The V call is TRBV6-1, the J call TRBJ2-5; D unclear. This clonotype originated in a woman aged 35 to 49 in good health. Some clones in this sample may be carry-over from other donors' samples. Sequenced input: PBMCs. As DNA, the CDR3 is TGTGCCAGCAGTGTGCTGTACCAAGAGACCCAGTACTTC. It is translated as CASSVLYQETQYF.